This T cell receptor beta chain appears in the sequencing data of a study of shared T cell receptors in the human thymus (dated by TCRdb to 2020 to 2023). Regarding the complete study: The study investigated the way shared, self-reactive T-cell receptor alpha chains are produced in the human thymus.

For CDR1 and CDR2, the germline V gene lists MDHEN and SYDVKM. Trimming takes 2 bases off V and 6 bases off J; junction bases not matched to a gene: 12. The CDR3 starts with the cysteine, ends with the phenylalanine, and has 16 residues. Only CDR3 DNA is held: 48 bases, read in frame from base 1. The library was generated by the immunoSEQ multiplex PCR assay. Imported from immuneACCESS, the table was reduced by TCRdb to in-frame sequences with V and J called. These copies leave out some clones; in studies compared against another copy, an unresolved V gene accounts for under half, and the cause of the remainder is not known. The sample table contains 650,000 to 950,000 clones; only one count was recorded for approximately 83% of them. About 0.0098% of the sample goes to the ten largest clones. As for this clone: The antigen it binds to is not known. Within one base of it there is no much larger clone, and no base qualities were kept.

These data were also reused for a study on human thymus T cells. Drawing on the second study: Donors were immunologically healthy infants undergoing open corrective cardiac surgery for congenital heart defects in Finland. Thymus tissue was collected as surgical resects that were removed during corrective cardiac surgery. V and J gene segment usage appeared biased in both thymic and peripheral blood repertoires. The related research reported highly overlapping thymic TCR repertoires among unrelated individuals. TCR alpha and beta repertoires from fewer than ten infant thymus samples and four related peripheral blood samples were characterized in the study. Donor ages ranging from about 7 to 250 days were recorded, and a handful of male and a couple of female infants were included in the cohort. Thymocytes were freed from the tissue by mechanical means and kept at -70 degrees C as pellets of roughly 10-32 million cells. A QIAsymphony instrument was used to extract genomic DNA from frozen cell pellets. Using the immunoSEQ multiplex PCR assay, the TCRB and TCRAD loci were amplified from a standardized quantity of quality-controlled genomic DNA. The amplicons covered the V(D)J region and were long enough to include the CDR3 and to identify the V and J genes. Through the commercial immunoSEQ service, the amplicons were sequenced on an Illumina platform. Corrections for primer bias and sequencing errors followed previously described methods, while TCRAD and TCRB definitions were based on the IMGT database. Repertoires were analysed with immunoSEQ Analyzer 3.0 and VDJTools, covering basic statistics, V/J segment usage, diversity estimates, rarefaction and pairwise overlap. Diversity was estimated with Chao1, ChaoE, Efron-Thisted, Shannon and inverse Simpson indices, and also on datasets down-sampled to the smallest sample. Repertoire overlap was assessed by strict matching of CDR3 nucleotide sequence, V gene and J gene, and clustering was done by Jaccard-based multidimensional scaling. On average, thymus samples yielded hundreds of thousands of unique TCRB clonotypes, whereas blood samples yielded 70,000 to 100,000.

This sequence originates from a girl under three years old with a congenital heart defect. Donor details come from another sample of the same person, matched by shared clones. The source material was thymocytes. The receptor chain draws on TRBV28 and TRBJ2-7; TRBD2 lines up with 8 middle nucleotides. The nucleotide sequence is TGTGCCAGCAGTTTAGCCGACAGGAAACGGGGGGGCGAGCAGTACTTC. This codes for CASSLADRKRGGEQYF.